Included here is one T cell receptor (beta chain) sequence, with context. Its antigen is not identified. A much larger clone lies a single base off, so this may be a read error. These data come from a study of tumor and adjacent non-tumor tissue in lung cancer. Germline V lookup: CDR1 MNHEY, CDR2 SVGAGI. V lost 5 bases to trimming and J lost 4 bases; unmatched junction nucleotides: 7. This CDR3 has 15 residues. A modified ARM-PCR protocol with three rounds of nested PCR amplified TCRbeta. TCRdb analysed the multiplex PCR reads with MiXCR anew, one entry per CDR3 protein. The profile shows 100,000 to 150,000 distinct CDR3 sequences, roughly 67% of them singletons. No cell sorting was done before RNA was extracted from the tissue. General study results and limits: TCR diversity was significantly greater in tumor than normal lung tissue. Tumor repertoires had a smaller top 100 clone share than normal lung.

The clonotype originates from a man aged 25-40 years with non-small cell lung cancer. The specimen sequenced was lung tumor tissue. V gene TRBV6-5 combines with J gene TRBJ2-3, with 9 bases that match TRBD2. CDR3 in amino acids: CASSEAGGYADTQYF. The CDR3 DNA reads TGTGCCAGCAGTGAAGCGGGGGGCTACGCAGATACGCAGTATTTT.